These T cell receptor beta chains were read from a single sample in a study of cytomegalovirus exposure and HLA in healthy donors. Clones were sequenced by immunoSEQ multiplex PCR, and TCRdb holds only the in-frame ones, with some missing. Of approximately 190,000 clones listed, 75% to 90% are singletons. The material sequenced was PBMCs. These receptors originate from a man in his forties in good health and CMV-seropositive. The CDR3 runs from the conserved cysteine through the conserved F or W. D genes are given only for firm matches. Expanded clones get a size class; other rows say once, few or many, or leave the size out.

CDR3aa,CDR3nt,d_gene,v_gene,j_gene,abundance
CASSVGVDAGVYEQYF,TGTGCCAGCAGCGTAGGAGTGGACGCAGGGGTCTACGAGCAGTACTTC,.,TRBV9,TRBJ2-7,.
CASSSRTGAYEQYF,TGTGCCAGCTCATCTCGGACAGGGGCCTACGAGCAGTACTTC,TRBD1,TRBV18,TRBJ2-7,.
CASSSWDTAYEQYF,TGTGCCAGCAGTTCCTGGGACACCGCCTACGAGCAGTACTTC,.,TRBV27,TRBJ2-7,.
CAISTATEAFF,TGTGCCATCAGCACAGCCACTGAAGCTTTCTTT,.,TRBV10-3,TRBJ1-1,.
CAWTPLRGGGSGNTIYF,TGTGCCTGGACCCCCTTACGGGGGGGCGGCTCTGGAAACACCATATATTTT,.,TRBV30,TRBJ1-3,once
CASSPGLAGYTGELFF,TGTGCCAGCTCACCAGGGCTAGCGGGGTACACCGGGGAGCTGTTTTTT,TRBD2,TRBV18,TRBJ2-2,.
CASRNRNSGTDTQYF,TGTGCCAGCAGAAACCGCAATAGCGGCACAGATACGCAGTATTTT,.,TRBV4-2,TRBJ2-3,once
CASSVGRGARDYGYTF,TGTGCCAGCAGCGTAGGACGGGGGGCGCGTGACTATGGCTACACCTTC,.,TRBV9,TRBJ1-2,once
CASRGRNYGYTF,TGTGCCAGCAGGGGCAGAAACTATGGCTACACCTTC,.,TRBV14,TRBJ1-2,.
CASLGGPAEQFF,TGTGCCAGCCTCGGGGGGCCCGCTGAGCAGTTCTTC,.,TRBV27,TRBJ2-1,.
CASTSIATGGRLETQYF,TGTGCCAGCACGTCAATAGCGACAGGGGGGAGACTGGAGACCCAGTACTTC,TRBD1,TRBV27,TRBJ2-5,.
CASSTGSTNTEAFF,TGTGCCAGCAGTACAGGGTCGACGAACACTGAAGCTTTCTTT,.,TRBV27,TRBJ1-1,.
CASSGGTGLNEQYF,TGCGCCAGCAGCGGCGGGACAGGGCTCAACGAGCAGTACTTC,TRBD1,TRBV5-1,TRBJ2-7,few
CASSHSGGPYEQYF,TGTGCCAGCAGCCATAGCGGGGGACCCTACGAGCAGTACTTC,TRBD2,TRBV7-3,TRBJ2-7,.
CASSYVGQGEAFF,TGTGCCAGCAGTTACGTCGGACAGGGTGAAGCTTTCTTT,TRBD1,TRBV6-5,TRBJ1-1,few
CASSWLAGGPDTQYF,TGTGCCAGCAGTTGGCTAGCGGGGGGGCCAGATACGCAGTATTTT,TRBD2,TRBV27,TRBJ2-3,.
CASSPTRNTEAFF,TGTGCCAGCAGCCCAACACGGAACACTGAAGCTTTCTTT,.,TRBV7-3,TRBJ1-1,.
CASSFPGLAGGPLEQYF,TGTGCCAGCAGCTTCCCCGGACTAGCGGGGGGGCCTTTAGAGCAGTACTTC,TRBD2,TRBV5-4,TRBJ2-7,.
CASRPGGRGSDSNEKLFF,TGCGCCAGCAGGCCCGGGGGGCGCGGGTCTGACTCTAATGAAAAACTGTTTTTT,.,TRBV5-1,TRBJ1-4,once
CASSLGVYRNTEAFF,TGTGCCAGCAGCTTAGGAGTATACCGGAACACTGAAGCTTTCTTT,.,TRBV5-6,TRBJ1-1,.
CASKQGDRETQYF,TGTGCCAGCAAACAGGGGGACCGCGAGACCCAGTACTTC,TRBD1,TRBV19,TRBJ2-5,.
CASSRTSGGHANEQYF,TGTGCCAGCTCAAGGACTAGCGGGGGGCATGCAAACGAGCAGTACTTC,TRBD2,TRBV18,TRBJ2-7,.
CASSLVLSGRSTDTQYF,TGTGCCAGCAGCTTGGTCCTTAGCGGGCGTAGCACAGATACGCAGTATTTT,TRBD2,TRBV5-4,TRBJ2-3,few
CASSPEGLAGGRSFYEQYF,TGTGCCAGCAGCCCAGAGGGACTAGCGGGGGGGCGATCCTTCTACGAGCAGTACTTC,TRBD2,TRBV4-2,TRBJ2-7,once
CASSGTGPLHF,TGTGCCAGCAGTGGGACAGGGCCCTTACATTTT,TRBD1,TRBV6-5,TRBJ1-5,.
CASGEQGSLSYEQYF,TGTGCCAGCGGGGAACAGGGGTCCCTCTCCTACGAGCAGTACTTC,TRBD1,TRBV25-1,TRBJ2-7,.
CASSLAPGGQETQYF,TGCGCCAGCAGCTTGGCCCCGGGAGGCCAAGAGACCCAGTACTTC,TRBD2,TRBV5-1,TRBJ2-5,.
CASSYGTGYEQYF,TGTGCCAGCAGCTATGGGACTGGCTACGAGCAGTACTTC,.,TRBV11-2,TRBJ2-7,.
CSVVLPGQGLFRSQHF,TGCAGCGTTGTGCTTCCGGGACAGGGTCTGTTCAGGTCCCAGCATTTT,TRBD1,TRBV29-1,TRBJ1-5,.
CASAHRGMGEQYF,TGTGCCAGCGCCCACAGGGGGATGGGGGAGCAGTACTTC,TRBD1,TRBV7-3,TRBJ2-7,.
CASSFRGIGYEQYF,TGTGCCAGCAGCTTTAGGGGTATCGGCTACGAGCAGTACTTC,.,TRBV7-2,TRBJ2-7,.
CASSVDGTGVTEAFF,TGCGCCAGCAGCGTCGACGGGACAGGGGTCACTGAAGCTTTCTTT,TRBD1,TRBV5-1,TRBJ1-1,.
CASTGASTDTQYF,TGTGCCAGCACAGGGGCAAGCACAGATACGCAGTATTTT,.,TRBV9,TRBJ2-3,.
CASSSPGMGTGGEQYF,TGTGCCAGCAGTTCCCCCGGAATGGGGACAGGGGGGGAGCAGTACTTC,TRBD1,TRBV28,TRBJ2-7,.
CASSEQGAWNEQYF,TGTGCCAGCAGTGAACAGGGGGCGTGGAACGAGCAGTACTTC,TRBD1,TRBV2,TRBJ2-7,few
CASSTGGQETQYF,TGTGCCAGCAGTACAGGGGGCCAAGAGACCCAGTACTTC,TRBD1,TRBV6-1,TRBJ2-5,once
CASSFQGASKDTQYF,TGTGCCAGCAGCTTCCAGGGGGCGAGCAAAGATACGCAGTATTTT,TRBD1,TRBV11-2,TRBJ2-3,once
CASRTSGGYNEQFF,TGTGCCAGCAGGACTAGCGGGGGATACAATGAGCAGTTCTTC,TRBD2,TRBV27,TRBJ2-1,.
CASRARDTAQYF,TGTGCCAGCAGGGCCCGGGACACGGCGCAGTATTTT,.,TRBV27,TRBJ2-3,.
CASSFFGTGGPGELFF,TGTGCCAGCAGCTTTTTTGGGACAGGGGGTCCCGGGGAGCTGTTTTTT,TRBD1,TRBV7-2,TRBJ2-2,.
CAARSGLPKYF,TGTGCAGCCAGGTCGGGACTTCCTAAGTACTTC,.,TRBV6-6,TRBJ2-5,once
CASSSSLGAPLHF,TGTGCCAGCAGTTCCTCCTTAGGGGCACCCCTCCACTTT,.,TRBV6-5,TRBJ1-6,.
CASSLRQTQETQYF,TGTGCCAGCAGCTTAAGACAGACACAAGAGACCCAGTACTTC,.,TRBV7-9,TRBJ2-5,.
CASSLERGTYNEQFF,TGTGCCAGCAGTTTAGAACGGGGGACCTACAATGAGCAGTTCTTC,.,TRBV11-2,TRBJ2-1,.
CALDRGGPYEQYF,TGTGCCTTGGACAGAGGCGGCCCCTACGAGCAGTACTTC,.,TRBV30,TRBJ2-7,.
CASRPSGVSEKLFF,TGTGCCAGCCGACCGTCGGGGGTTTCGGAAAAACTGTTTTTT,.,TRBV27,TRBJ1-4,.
CASSRGDNEQFF,TGTGCCAGCTCTCGGGGTGACAATGAGCAGTTCTTC,.,TRBV18,TRBJ2-1,.
CAWVRGASSYNEQFF,TGTGCCTGGGTTCGCGGGGCGAGCTCCTACAATGAGCAGTTCTTC,.,TRBV30,TRBJ2-1,.
CASSLSSGGPRTDTQYF,TGTGCCAGTAGTCTATCATCGGGGGGCCCCCGCACAGATACGCAGTATTTT,.,TRBV19,TRBJ2-3,.
CASSLYGGPLNTGELFF,TGTGCCAGCAGTTTATATGGGGGCCCACTCAACACCGGGGAGCTGTTTTTT,.,TRBV27,TRBJ2-2,.
CAWARTGEGLEQYF,TGTGCCTGGGCCAGGACAGGCGAGGGTCTCGAGCAGTACTTC,TRBD1,TRBV30,TRBJ2-7,.
CASSFNGNTEAFF,TGTGCCAGCAGTTTTAACGGGAACACTGAAGCTTTCTTT,.,TRBV27,TRBJ1-1,.
CASSVRLYTGELFF,TGTGCCAGCAGCGTGCGACTCTATACCGGGGAGCTGTTTTTT,.,TRBV9,TRBJ2-2,.
CASTDITDTQYF,TGTGCCAGCACAGATATCACAGATACGCAGTATTTT,.,TRBV2,TRBJ2-3,.
CASRPGTNYGYTF,TGTGCCAGCAGACCGGGGACTAACTATGGCTACACCTTC,.,TRBV6-6,TRBJ1-2,.
CASSAGQGWDNEQFF,TGTGCCAGCAGCGCCGGACAGGGGTGGGACAATGAGCAGTTCTTC,TRBD1,TRBV11-3,TRBJ2-1,.
CASSLGGGTGEQFF,TGTGCCAGCAGCTTAGGGGGGGGGACTGGTGAGCAGTTCTTC,TRBD2,TRBV7-2,TRBJ2-1,.
CASSPSGTSKTQYF,TGTGCCAGCTCACCGTCCGGGACTTCGAAGACCCAGTACTTC,.,TRBV18,TRBJ2-5,.
CAISEIPPLIFF,TGTGCCATCAGTGAGATTCCCCCTTTAATTTTTTTT,.,TRBV10-3,TRBJ1-4,few